This is a list of T cell receptor beta chains from one sample in a study of graft-versus-host responses after intestinal transplantation. TCRdb's copy holds only in-frame clones and misses some; the assay was immunoSEQ multiplex PCR. The sample records some 100,000 clones, 85% to 95% being singletons. For these TCRs, the target antigens are not known. Source: unstimulated CD8+ T cells sorted from spleen or lymph node cells, taken before transplant. These receptors all stem from a human donor who was the organ donor for an intestinal transplant. Each CDR3 is given with its conserved first and last residue. D genes are given only for firm matches. The size of a clone is reported for some rows only, either as once, few or many, or as a class for expanded clones.

J gene	CDR3 length	D gene	V gene	clone size	CDR3 protein	CDR3 DNA
TRBJ2-3	15	TRBD2	TRBV7-2	.	CASSLGSSGADTQYF	TGTGCCAGCAGCTTAGGGTCTAGCGGCGCGGATACGCAGTATTTT
TRBJ2-7	13	.	TRBV19	.	CASSDGEAYEQYF	TGTGCCAGTAGCGATGGGGAGGCCTACGAGCAGTACTTC
TRBJ2-1	16	TRBD1	TRBV27	once	CASRTGVSSSYNEQFF	TGTGCCAGCAGAACAGGGGTGTCATCCTCCTACAATGAGCAGTTCTTC
TRBJ1-2	17	TRBD1	TRBV7-9	.	CASSTPLRTGKNYGYTF	TGTGCCAGCAGCACCCCCCTTCGGACAGGGAAAAACTATGGCTACACCTTC
TRBJ2-1	12	TRBD1	TRBV5-1	.	CATGTGIDEQFF	TGCGCCACCGGGACAGGGATCGATGAGCAGTTCTTC
TRBJ2-1	14	.	TRBV14	.	CASSQDPSYNEQFF	TGTGCCAGCAGCCAAGATCCGTCCTACAATGAGCAGTTCTTC
TRBJ2-7	15	.	TRBV27	.	CASSLSGSGSYEQYF	TGTGCCAGCAGTTTATCTGGTAGCGGTTCCTACGAGCAGTACTTC
TRBJ2-1	15	TRBD2	TRBV9	.	CASSEGTSGKNEQFF	TGTGCCAGCAGCGAGGGGACTAGCGGGAAGAATGAGCAGTTCTTC
TRBJ1-2	12	.	TRBV5-5	.	CASSSSISGYTF	TGTGCCAGCAGCTCGTCGATCTCGGGTTACACCTTC
TRBJ2-3	13	.	TRBV11-2	.	CASSLFSPDTQYF	TGTGCCAGCAGCTTATTTAGTCCGGATACGCAGTATTTT
TRBJ2-5	14	TRBD1	TRBV11-2	.	CASSLGAGGWEQYF	TGTGCCAGCAGCTTAGGGGCAGGGGGTTGGGAGCAGTACTTC
TRBJ2-5	18	TRBD2	TRBV7-9	once	CASSQGLAGLGIPETQYF	TGTGCCAGCAGCCAGGGACTAGCGGGACTCGGGATCCCAGAGACCCAGTACTTC
TRBJ2-7	16	TRBD1	TRBV5-5	.	CASSLGTGGLTYEQYF	TGTGCCAGCAGCTTAGGGACAGGGGGTCTGACCTACGAGCAGTACTTC
TRBJ2-7	14	TRBD1	TRBV6-5	.	CASSSTGALYEQYF	TGTGCCAGCAGTTCTACAGGGGCCCTCTACGAGCAGTACTTC
TRBJ1-5	16	.	TRBV4-1	few	CASSHPKGDSNQPQHF	TGCGCCAGCAGCCACCCCAAAGGGGATAGCAATCAGCCCCAGCATTTT
TRBJ2-5	14	.	TRBV5-6	.	CASRPMDSQETQYF	TGTGCCAGCAGGCCCATGGACAGCCAAGAGACCCAGTACTTC
TRBJ2-5	13	.	TRBV9	.	CASSFSSGETQYF	TGTGCCAGCAGCTTCTCGTCGGGGGAGACCCAGTACTTC
TRBJ1-2	16	TRBD1	TRBV10-2	.	CASSEMTGYRGHGYTF	TGCGCCAGCAGTGAAATGACGGGGTACAGGGGGCATGGCTACACCTTC
TRBJ2-3	16	TRBD1	TRBV27	.	CASSSRQGPDTDTQYF	TGTGCCAGCAGTTCACGACAGGGGCCTGACACAGATACGCAGTATTTT
TRBJ1-2	15	.	TRBV6-5	.	CASSPGAGDHYGYTF	TGTGCCAGCAGTCCCGGGGCAGGGGATCACTATGGCTACACCTTC